This TCR beta chain was profiled in a study of CD8 T cells in ankylosing spondylitis. Study-wide findings and caveats: Disease-linked clones were reportedly significantly enriched in matched ankylosing spondylitis synovial fluid. Apparently characteristic of ankylosing spondylitis blood was a TCR beta motif (about eight highly homologous variants).

This clonotype was picked up a small number of times. Its antigen is not known. After removal of 0 bases from V and 12 bases from J, the junction contained 5 bases not matched to a gene. The V gene's germline CDR1 is SEHNR and CDR2 FQNEAQ (reference sequence). The CDR3 is 14 residues long. In making TCR beta libraries, quantitative 5'-RACE with molecular barcodes was used. TCRdb independently ran MiXCR on the 5' RACE reads; one entry per CDR3 protein. Counted here are over 700,000 distinct CDR3 sequences, over 15% occurring once; the ten biggest clones make up roughly a fifth. The chain uses TRBV7-9 and TRBJ2-1; 10 nucleotides line up with TRBD2. The specimen was blood, either unsorted or a sorted T cell fraction (not recorded which). This clonotype was obtained from a male donor with ankylosing spondylitis. Here the CDR3 reads CASSLAAGGPVQFF. The CDR3 DNA reads TGTGCCAGCAGCTTAGCAGCGGGAGGGCCGGTGCAGTTCTTC.